This T cell receptor beta chain derives from a study of early T cells in non-severe SARS-CoV-2 infection (dated by TCRdb to about 2021). About the study as a whole: Because TCR sequencing relied on bulk RNA taken from unsorted whole blood, pairing of alpha and beta chains was not possible. Broader findings and caveats from the paper: VDJdb matching was skewed toward anti-spike CD8 responses and likely underestimated virus-specific expansions, missing private and CD4 specificities.

Receptor amplification or capture employed 5' RACE. TCRdb names NextSeq 500 as the instrument used. Unique molecular identifiers were attached to individual cDNA molecules in the TCR library protocol so that sequencing error and PCR bias could be corrected. Sequencing covered both TCR alpha and beta chains, and within each sample the abundances of alpha and beta sequences were tightly co-correlated. On the authors' methods: Decombinator V4 was used to annotate TCR sequences for V gene, J gene and CDR3. Expanded TCRs were defined as changing significantly between any two time points under a Poisson model with p below 0.0001. TCR abundances were normalised to the total number of TCRs sequenced per sample and expressed as counts per million. A search of VDJdb, accessed on 1 November 2021, was run for TCRs annotated to CMV, EBV and SARS-CoV-2, with TCRs annotated for multiple antigens excluded. In TCRdb, the public reads were trimmed at Q25 with fastp and aligned with MiXCR, with productive beta chains retained. Merged by CDR3 protein, the rows form single entries marked with the most common genes and DNA. These V and J calls derive from TCRdb rather than the authors' analysis. This sample comprises about 60,000 distinct CDR3 sequences, about 9.8% of them detected only once. The top ten hold approximately 16% of the sample.

In its sample, this clonotype was seen a few times. Its antigen is not yet known. Base qualities were left out, and no much larger clone turns up one base away. Set within a cohort of healthcare workers in London, UK, this nested case-control study involved weekly PCR testing of nasopharyngeal swabs along with blood sampling. Healthcare workers were recruited during the week of the UK lockdown, between 23 and 31 March 2020, and followed weekly for up to about 16 weeks. This sequence was found in an adult who was a healthcare worker with PCR-confirmed SARS-CoV-2 infection or an uninfected control (not recorded which). Sequencing used whole blood.

The CDR3 region: CASSYMYRANTEAFF. The DNA sequence reads TGTGCCAGCAGTTACATGTATCGAGCGAACACTGAAGCTTTCTTT. Rearrangement joined TRBV6-5 to TRBJ1-1; no confident D gene assignment can be made. From a lookup of the germline V gene, CDR1 and CDR2 are MNHEY and SVGAGI. The junction shows trimming of 2 bases on V and 1 base on J, plus 11 bases between the germline ends. The CDR3 covers 15 residues, taking in both the cysteine and the phenylalanine. Of the read, only the CDR3 DNA is kept; its 45 bases are in frame from base 1.